The next 24 T cell receptor beta chains were all read from a single sample in a study of blood T cells in healthy people across ages (dated by TCRdb to between 2014 and 2017). Library method: 5' RACE. The reads were generated on an Illumina HiSeq 2500. A second PCR of roughly 7 to 12 cycles was performed with a sample-barcoded 5' primer and a J-beta primer mix. TCRdb reworked the public reads: Q25 trimming with fastp, MiXCR clone assembly, productive beta chains retained. Entries that share a CDR3 protein sequence are merged under the most common genes and DNA. The sample table shows over 450,000 distinct CDR3 sequences, and 20% to 30% are seen once. Jointly, the top ten make up under 9% of the sample. The sample was also reused in another study, on T cells of mothers and their children.

The sequenced material came from blood. Receptors were obtained from a boy aged 5-17 years in good health.

The chain uses TRBV20-1 and TRBJ1-1, with TRBD1 as a possible D gene (6 bases). CDR3 length: 14 amino acids. Trimming took 1 base from V and 2 from J, leaving 11 bases between them. The germline V gene has CDR1 DFQATT and CDR2 SNEGSKA (reference sequence). CDR3 in DNA: TGCAGTGCTAGAGTAGGGGGGGTAAACACTGAAGCTTTCTTT. It yields the protein CSARVGGVNTEAFF.

The chain uses TRBV20-1 and TRBJ2-3; 9 bases line up with TRBD2. The V gene's germline CDR1 is DFQATT and CDR2 SNEGSKA (reference sequence). The V and J ends lost 3 bases and 2 bases, in that order; junction bases with no gene match: 3. This CDR3 is 14 amino acids long. In DNA form, the CDR3 reads TGCAGTGCTAGGTCTAGCGGGAACACAGATACGCAGTATTTT. It codes for CSARSSGNTDTQYF.

This clonotype was seen only a few times. The genes are TRBV7-9 and TRBJ1-1; TRBD1 matches 8 bases. Germline loops: CDR1 SEHNR, CDR2 FQNEAQ (reference sequence). Trimming at V came to 2 bases and at J to 0 bases, leaving 23 bases not matched to a gene. CDR3 size: 22 residues. CDR3 DNA: TGTGCCAGCAGCTTATACGCGATGGGGGACAGGCGCTCTTTAGGAATGAACACTGAAGCTTTCTTT. Its translation is CASSLYAMGDRRSLGMNTEAFF.

The chain has TRBV20-1 and TRBJ2-1, with D possibly being TRBD2 (5 bases). With the DNA end fitting TRBJ2-7 better, the J assignment may be wrong. Germline V gives CDR1 DFQATT, CDR2 SNEGSKA (reference sequence). The CDR3 is 14 amino acids. CDR3 residues: CSASSAVSSYEQYF. The CDR3, as DNA: TGCAGTGCTAGCTCAGCGGTAAGCTCCTACGAGCAGTACTTC.

The chain links TRBV4-3 to TRBJ2-5; the D is unclear. The J call may be wrong; the DNA end is better matched by TRBJ2-7. Per the germline V gene, CDR1 is LGHNA and CDR2 is YSLEER. The CDR3 sequence is 15 residues long. DNA for the CDR3: TGCGCCAGCAGCCAAGATAGGCCAGGAAGCCGCGAGCAGTACTTC. Residues: CASSQDRPGSREQYF.

A few counts support this clonotype. The chain combines TRBV7-2 with TRBJ2-2, with 10 positions matching TRBD1. Unmatched junction bases numbered 8, after V lost 9 bases and J lost 4 bases. CDR3 length: 15 amino acids. Germline-derived CDR1 and CDR2 are SGHTA and FQGNSA. In DNA form, the CDR3 reads TGTGCCAGTTCCCCGGGACAGGGGTCCACCGGGGAGCTGTTTTTT. Translating it yields CASSPGQGSTGELFF.

The gene calls are TRBV6-6 and TRBJ1-5; D gene unclear. CDR3 length: 16 amino acids. V gave up 0 bases and J gave up 10 bases, with 19 bases separating them. CDR1 and CDR2 (germline): MNHNY, SVGAGI (reference sequence). The CDR3 sequence is CASSYSPRVESQPQHF. CDR3 sequence (DNA): TGTGCCAGCAGTTACTCGCCAAGGGTAGAAAGTCAACCCCAGCATTTT.

This clonotype was recorded once. V and J are TRBV19 and TRBJ2-2, with D possibly TRBD2 on 6 matching bases. CDR1 is LNHDA, CDR2 SQIVND, per germline (reference sequence). The CDR3 has 14 residues. The V and J ends lost 3 bases and 4 bases respectively, with 9 bases between them. CDR3 amino acids: CASSIAGITGELFF. The CDR3 region has the DNA TGTGCCAGTAGTATTGCGGGGATCACCGGGGAGCTGTTTTTT. Full variable domain (rest looked up from reference TRBV19 and TRBJ2-2): DGGITQSPKYLFRKEGQNVTLSCEQNLNHDAMYWYRQDPGQGLRLIYYSQIVNDFQKGDIAEGYSVSREKKESFPLTVTSAQKNPTAFYLCASSIAGITGELFFGEGSRLTVL.

The chain joins TRBV7-8 to TRBJ2-1, with D unclear. V was pared by 2 bases and J by 9 bases, with 26 bases between. The CDR3 loop spans 18 amino acids. Looked up from germline, CDR1 is SGHVS and CDR2 is FQNEAQ. In DNA, the CDR3 is TGTGCCAGCAGCTTAAGGTTTGTTCATTGGATGAGTCCCACTGAGCAGTTCTTC. Amino acid sequence: CASSLRFVHWMSPTEQFF.

In its sample, this clonotype was seen a few times. This chain connects TRBV9 to TRBJ2-3; either TRBD1 or TRBD2 may fit D (5 bases each). Trimming left V 4 bases short and J 6 bases short, with 15 bases between. Germline lookup yields CDR1 SGDLS and CDR2 YYNGEE. The length of the CDR3 is 14 residues. The CDR3 DNA reads as TGTGCCAGCAGCTCTCGGGGCCTCGTTGATACGCAGTATTTT. It translates to CASSSRGLVDTQYF.

This clonotype occurred a few times. This rearrangement joins TRBV5-1 to TRBJ2-1, with D tentatively TRBD1 (5 bases). V was shortened by 0 bases and J by 1 base, with 11 bases between the two germline ends. The CDR3 runs to 16 residues. Germline assignment: CDR1 SGHRS and CDR2 YFSETQ. DNA of the CDR3: TGCGCCAGCAGCTTGGGTGGGGCAGGGTCCTACAATGAGCAGTTCTTC. It encodes CASSLGGAGSYNEQFF. Variable domain in full (rest from reference TRBV5-1 and TRBJ2-1): KAGVTQTPRYLIKTRGQQVTLSCSPISGHRSVSWYQQTPGQGLQFLFEYFSETQRNKGNFPGRFSGRQFSNSRSEMNVSTLELGDSALYLCASSLGGAGSYNEQFFGPGTRLTVL.

This clonotype has a handful of counts. This chain joins TRBV30 and TRBJ1-1; D is uncertain. This CDR3 region has 13 residues. Trimming shortened V by 0 bases and J by 3 bases, and 8 bases separated the two germline ends. CDR1 and CDR2 (germline): GTSNPN, SVGIG (reference sequence). The CDR3 is CAWSVPLDTEAFF. The CDR3 DNA reads TGTGCCTGGAGTGTACCCCTGGACACTGAAGCTTTCTTT.

This CDR3 reads CASSDPQGCSYNEQFF. As DNA, the CDR3 is TGTGCCAGCAGTGACCCACAGGGGTGCTCCTACAATGAGCAGTTCTTC. J is TRBJ2-1 and V is TRBV6-4; 7 bases agree with TRBD1. The germline V gene encodes CDR1 MRHNA and CDR2 SNTAGT. V was clipped by 2 bases and J by 0 bases; unmatched bases: 4. CDR3 length equals 16 residues.

In DNA form, the CDR3 reads TGTGCCAGCAATCGGGACGGAAACAATCAGCCCCAGCATTTT. It yields the protein CASNRDGNNQPQHF. The chain carries TRBV6-2 or TRBV6-3 and TRBJ1-5; TRBD1 might be the D (5 bases). V was pared by 7 bases and J by 3 bases, with 13 bases between. The CDR3 totals 14 residues. Per germline, CDR1 MNHEY and CDR2 SVGEGT.

The chain carries TRBV29-1 and TRBJ2-3, with 10 positions matching TRBD2. With V trimmed by 4 bases and J by 6 bases, 7 bases remained unmatched. The CDR3 has 14 residues. Germline V gives CDR1 SQVTM, CDR2 ANQGSEA. The chain's CDR3 is CSVVGLAGEDTQYF. The CDR3 nucleotides read TGCAGCGTTGTAGGGCTAGCGGGAGAGGATACGCAGTATTTT.

In this sample, this clonotype turned up a few times. One junction end disagrees with the germline gene, perhaps due to a read error. This rearrangement joins TRBV4-3 to TRBJ2-5; D not certain. This CDR3 has 14 amino acids. The germline V gene encodes CDR1 LGHNA and CDR2 YSLEER. The CDR3 region is CASSQERAQETHYF. As DNA, the CDR3 is TGCGCCAGCAGCCAAGAAAGGGCCCAAGAGACCCATTACTTC.

There are a few counts of this clonotype. This CDR3 fails to terminate in the conserved phenylalanine or tryptophan, so it likely reflects a read error. The V and J genes are TRBV20-1 and TRBJ2-7; 8 bases agree with TRBD2. Germline assignment: CDR1 DFQATT and CDR2 SNEGSKA (reference sequence). With V trimmed by 0 bases and J by 4 bases, 5 bases remained unmatched. The CDR3 sequence is 14 residues long. For the CDR3, the DNA is TGCAGTGCTAGAGATACGCAGCGGGAGTACGAGCAGTACTCC. It encodes CSARDTQREYEQYS.

This clonotype was counted a few times. The V and J genes are TRBV6-1 and TRBJ2-5, with TRBD2 identical over 11 bases. Matching the DNA end better, TRBJ2-7 makes the J call doubtful. Germline V gene sequence: CDR1 MNHNS, CDR2 SASEGT. This CDR3 region has 16 residues. As DNA, the CDR3 is TGTGCCAGCAGTGGCCGGGTGGGACTAGCGGTCTACGAGCAGTACTTC. This encodes CASSGRVGLAVYEQYF.

The V gene is TRBV6-5, the J gene TRBJ2-1; TRBD2 agrees at 14 bases. There are 14 residues in the CDR3. The germline V gene encodes CDR1 MNHEY and CDR2 SVGAGI. V lost 0 bases to trimming and J lost 16 bases; unmatched junction nucleotides: 5. The CDR3 DNA is TGTGCCAGCAGTTACTCGACTAGCGGGGGGGCTCGCTTCTTC. It specifies CASSYSTSGGARFF.

The V call is TRBV7-2, the J call TRBJ1-4, with a tentative D call TRBD1 (6 bases). Trimming cost V 5 bases and J 8 bases, with 15 bases left between them. CDR1 is SGHTA, CDR2 FQGNSA, per germline. The CDR3 runs 14 residues. CDR3 nucleotide sequence: TGTGCCAGCAGCCCTACCGGGACAAACGAAAAACTGTTTTTT. Encoded protein: CASSPTGTNEKLFF.

The CDR3 loop reads CASRPDRGRSTGELFF. CDR3 nucleotide sequence: TGTGCCAGCAGACCGGACAGGGGGCGTTCGACCGGGGAGCTGTTTTTT. The V and J genes are TRBV12-3 or TRBV12-4 and TRBJ2-2; TRBD1 agrees at 11 bases. This CDR3 has 16 residues. The ends lost 6 bases at V and 5 bases at J; junction bases unmatched: 8.

This clonotype showed up just a few times. This rearrangement joins TRBV28 to TRBJ2-7; no clear D gene. Per germline, CDR1 MDHEN and CDR2 SYDVKM. The CDR3 covers 15 residues. V was clipped by 4 bases and J by 5 bases, with 18 bases between them. CDR3 region: CASSSIPTDADEQYF. The DNA for the CDR3 is TGTGCCAGCAGTTCGATTCCTACCGATGCGGACGAGCAGTACTTC.

The V and J genes are TRBV6-1 and TRBJ2-7; perhaps TRBD1 as D (6 bases). The germline V gene encodes CDR1 MNHNS and CDR2 SASEGT. This CDR3 has 14 amino acids. V shed 7 bases and J shed 5 bases, with 18 bases lying between them. CDR3 in amino acids: CASTSRTDHHEQYF. The CDR3 nucleotides read TGTGCCAGCACTTCCAGGACAGACCACCACGAGCAGTACTTC.

V gene TRBV28 combines with J gene TRBJ2-1; TRBD1 matches 11 bases. The end of the DNA fits TRBJ2-7 better, so the J call may be wrong. In germline, CDR1 is MDHEN, CDR2 SYDVKM. The CDR3 length is 15 residues. The CDR3 DNA reads as TGTGCCAGCAGTTCCTACCGGGACAGGGGGTACGAGCAGTACTTC. It is translated as CASSSYRDRGYEQYF.